The 17 T cell receptor beta chains listed next were all sequenced from one sample in a study of cytomegalovirus exposure and HLA in healthy donors. 13 Jbeta primers and 60 Vbeta primers were used for the PCR. Here immunoSEQ multiplex PCR was the method, and the copy in TCRdb shows in-frame clones only, minus some. The sample lists about 150,000 clones; 75% to 85% were seen once. Sequenced material: PBMCs. These receptors were obtained from a woman in her forties or fifties in good health and CMV-seropositive.

This clone was counted once. CDR3 in amino acids: CASTRGGTQYF. Written as DNA, the CDR3 is TGTGCCAGCACCCGGGGAGGCACGCAGTATTTT. This chain links TRBV6-1 with TRBJ2-3; tentatively, D is TRBD2 (6 bases). V lost 7 bases to trimming and J lost 9 bases, with 11 bases between them. There are 11 residues in the CDR3. Germline CDR1 and CDR2: MNHNS and SASEGT.

In this sample, this clone turned up a few times. V usage is TRBV27 and J usage is TRBJ1-5; D perhaps matches TRBD1 (6 bases). Germline lookup yields CDR1 MNHEY and CDR2 SMNVEV (reference sequence). V was cut by 3 bases and J by 6 bases, with 12 bases left in between. This CDR3 is 14 amino acids long. CDR3 DNA: TGTGCCAGCAGTTTCTACAGGGATTTTCAGCCCCAGCATTTT. As protein: CASSFYRDFQPQHF.

The rearrangement uses TRBV6-5 and TRBJ2-3, with 7 bases matching TRBD1. The CDR3 spans 15 residues. J was trimmed by 1 base and V by 6 bases; bases with no gene match: 7. The germline V gene has CDR1 MNHEY and CDR2 SVGAGI. As DNA, the CDR3 is TGTGCCAGCAGAGAGGGGGCGGTAGGCACAGATACGCAGTATTTT. As protein: CASREGAVGTDTQYF.

This clone has more than one count but fewer than ten. Other DNA sequences from this sample encode an identical CDR3 as well. The V call is TRBV7-3, the J call TRBJ2-7; D unresolved. CDR1 SGHTA and CDR2 FQGTGA come from the germline V gene. The CDR3 spans 13 residues. V was shortened by 1 base and J by 4 bases, with 8 bases between the two germline ends. The CDR3 coding sequence is TGTGCCAGCAGCTTAAACCCCGGGTACGAGCAGTACTTC. It is translated as CASSLNPGYEQYF.

This sequence joins TRBV30 and TRBJ2-7; 10 nucleotides align to TRBD1. V trimming: 3 bases; J trimming: 5 bases; junction bases outside the gene matches: 4. The CDR3 covers 13 residues. Looked up from germline, CDR1 is GTSNPN and CDR2 is SVGIG (reference sequence). CDR3 amino acids: CAWSSGQGDEQYF. CDR3 bases: TGTGCCTGGAGCTCAGGACAGGGGGACGAGCAGTACTTC. The whole variable domain, remainder taken from reference TRBV30 and TRBJ2-7, is SQTIHQWPATLVQPVGSPLSLECTVEGTSNPNLYWYRQAAGRGLQLLFYSVGIGQISSEVPQNLSASRPQDRQFILSSKKLLLSDSGFYLCAWSSGQGDEQYFGPGTRLTVT.

This rearrangement joins TRBV11-3 to TRBJ2-5, with D possibly TRBD1 on 5 matching bases. V lost 5 bases to trimming and J lost 5 bases, with 18 bases between them. CDR1 and CDR2 (germline): SGHNT, YENEEA. The CDR3 has 15 amino acids. In nucleotides, the CDR3 is TGTGCCAGCAGCCCCCAGGCAGGGAATCTTGAGACCCAGTACTTC. Amino acid sequence: CASSPQAGNLETQYF.

Worth noting for this clone: The sample holds other DNA sequences that translate to the same CDR3. J is TRBJ1-2 and V is TRBV5-1, with 8 positions matching TRBD1. This CDR3 is built from 14 residues. The trim removed 0 bases at V and 6 bases at J, leaving 4 bases unmatched. The germline gives CDR1 SGHRS, CDR2 YFSETQ. This chain's CDR3 is CASSLGQGANGYTF. The CDR3 nucleotides read TGCGCCAGCAGCTTGGGGCAGGGGGCAAATGGCTACACCTTC.

This rearrangement joins TRBV18 to TRBJ1-2, with 7 bases that match TRBD1. The CDR3 runs 13 residues. Losses at the gene ends were 5 bases for V and 3 bases for J; bases not matched to a gene: 3. Germline-derived CDR1 and CDR2 are KGHSH and LQKENI. The CDR3 bases are TGTGCCAGCTCATCAGGGACAGACTATGGCTACACCTTC. Translation gives CASSSGTDYGYTF.

This clone has only a few counts. The chain has TRBV6-5 and TRBJ2-7; TRBD1 is a possible D gene (6 bases). V lost 4 bases and J lost 2, with 9 bases in between. This CDR3 comprises 13 residues. CDR1 is MNHEY, CDR2 SVGAGI, per germline. The CDR3 coding sequence is TGTGCCAGCAGTTCCGGACAGACCTACGAGCAGTACTTC. It yields the protein CASSSGQTYEQYF.

The CDR3 loop reads CASSYERGMVTFF. The CDR3 DNA reads TGTGCCAGCAGCTACGAGCGGGGAATGGTAACTTTCTTT. The chain joins TRBV6-5 to TRBJ1-1; no clear D. Trimming removed 6 bases at V and 12 bases at J, with 20 bases between. This CDR3 has 13 residues. Germline CDR1 reads MNHEY; CDR2 reads SVGAGI.

This clone was seen a few times. CDR3 amino acids: CSVRPALSSYEQYF. CDR3 nucleotide sequence: TGCAGCGTTCGTCCAGCGCTTAGCTCCTACGAGCAGTACTTC. The chain recombines TRBV29-1 with TRBJ2-7; D not resolved. The V end lost 5 bases, the J end lost 0 bases, and 14 bases lay between the germline ends. Germline lookup yields CDR1 SQVTM and CDR2 ANQGSEA. This CDR3 is built from 14 residues.

The gene calls are TRBV18 and TRBJ2-2; D possibly corresponds to TRBD1 (5 bases). The CDR3 loop spans 17 amino acids. CDR1 and CDR2 from the germline V gene are KGHSH and LQKENI. V was cut by 1 base and J by 1 base, with 13 bases left in between. The CDR3 DNA reads TGTGCCAGCTCACCACTGACGACAGCTGGGAACACCGGGGAGCTGTTTTTT. It encodes CASSPLTTAGNTGELFF.

J is TRBJ1-1 and V is TRBV6-5; D is perhaps TRBD1 (6 bases). This CDR3 contains 14 residues. Trimming took off 4 bases at V and 6 bases at J, with 15 bases between the two ends. Germline CDR1 and CDR2: MNHEY and SVGAGI. The DNA for the CDR3 is TGTGCCAGCAGTTCTACGAACAGGGACCCTGAAGCTTTCTTT. Its protein product is CASSSTNRDPEAFF.

This chain joins TRBV5-4 and TRBJ1-1, with 10 bases lining up with TRBD1. CDR1 is SGHNT and CDR2 is YYREEE in the germline V gene (reference sequence). The CDR3 runs 14 residues. Trimming removed 0 bases from V and 5 bases from J; junction bases left unmatched: 1. CDR3: CASSLGQGATEAFF. In DNA, the CDR3 is TGTGCCAGCAGCTTGGGACAGGGGGCAACTGAAGCTTTCTTT.

This chain connects TRBV2 to TRBJ1-5, with 9 nucleotides matching TRBD1. Germline V gene lookup returns CDR1 SNHLY and CDR2 FYNNEI. The trim removed 8 bases at V and 1 base at J, leaving 6 bases unmatched. The CDR3 runs 15 residues. The CDR3 DNA reads as TGTGCCAGCCGGTGGGACAGGGCGAGCAATCAGCCCCAGCATTTT. It is translated as CASRWDRASNQPQHF.

The chain recombines TRBV5-5 with TRBJ1-1; tentative D call: TRBD1 (5 bases). V was cut by 2 bases and J by 1 base, with 12 bases left in between. The germline CDR1 and CDR2 sequences are SGHKS and YYEKEE (reference sequence). CDR3 length: 15 residues. The CDR3 protein is CASSLRWGGNTEAFF. DNA of the CDR3: TGTGCCAGCAGCTTACGTTGGGGCGGGAACACTGAAGCTTTCTTT.

The chain uses TRBV27 and TRBJ2-5, with D perhaps TRBD2 (6 bases). Germline lookup yields CDR1 MNHEY and CDR2 SMNVEV (reference sequence). This CDR3 is built from 12 residues. The germline V and J ends were trimmed by 2 bases and 11 bases, with 12 bases remaining between them. As DNA, the CDR3 is TGTGCCAGCAGTTTACAAGGCGGGGAGCAGTACTTC. This codes for CASSLQGGEQYF.